These 24 T cell receptor beta chains originate from one sample sequenced in a study of blood T cell repertoires in COVID-19. Sequencing was performed with immunoSEQ multiplex PCR; in TCRdb, only in-frame clones are kept and a portion is missing. The table shows under 150,000 clones, with approximately 83% occurring only once. Sequenced: peripheral blood. Receptors originate from a woman aged 60-75 years with COVID-19, enrolled during active disease.

The chain recombines TRBV5-1 with TRBJ1-2; D gene ambiguous. Germline V gives CDR1 SGHRS, CDR2 YFSETQ. V dropped 0 bases and J dropped 6 bases, with 15 bases sitting between them. CDR3 size: 15 residues. The CDR3 here is CASSLDGQRAHGYTF. The CDR3 region has the DNA TGCGCCAGCAGCTTGGACGGTCAGCGGGCGCATGGCTACACCTTC.

This chain links TRBV27 with TRBJ1-2; tentative D call: TRBD1 (6 bases). The V gene lost 7 bases and the J gene lost 11 bases, with 11 bases spanning the gap. CDR3 length: 10 residues. Looked up from germline, CDR1 is MNHEY and CDR2 is SMNVEV (reference sequence). For the CDR3, the DNA is TGTGCCAGCATGGGGGACACGTACACCTTC. Translated, it gives CASMGDTYTF.

J is TRBJ2-7 and V is TRBV11-2; 9 bases agree with TRBD1. V was clipped by 0 bases and J by 6 bases; unmatched bases: 12. Germline lookup yields CDR1 SGHAT and CDR2 FQNNGV. This CDR3 is built from 17 residues. The CDR3 DNA reads TGTGCCAGCAGCTTAGAGAATCCGGGACAGGGTCTTGCCGAGCAGTACTTC. Amino acid sequence: CASSLENPGQGLAEQYF.

V is TRBV6-5 and J is TRBJ2-1; 8 bases map to TRBD2. J was trimmed by 10 bases and V by 5 bases; bases with no gene match: 10. The germline V gene has CDR1 MNHEY and CDR2 SVGAGI. The CDR3 runs to 14 residues. The CDR3, as DNA: TGTGCCAGCAGTCTCAGGGGCGGGGGGACCGAGCAGTTCTTC. This codes for CASSLRGGGTEQFF.

This chain links TRBV29-1 with TRBJ2-2, with 7 nucleotides matching TRBD1. The CDR3 consists of 14 residues. Per the germline V gene, CDR1 is SQVTM and CDR2 is ANQGSEA. The V segment lost 4 bases and the J segment 1 base; nucleotides outside the gene matches: 3. CDR3 loop: CSVGWDRNTGELFF. In DNA, the CDR3 is TGCAGCGTTGGATGGGACAGGAACACCGGGGAGCTGTTTTTT.

V usage is TRBV6-5 and J usage is TRBJ1-2; perhaps TRBD1 as D (6 bases). The germline V gene has CDR1 MNHEY and CDR2 SVGAGI. Trimming shortened V by 9 bases and J by 1 base, and 15 bases separated the two germline ends. This CDR3 region has 14 residues. Written as DNA, the CDR3 is TGTGCCAGTGAGACAGGACATAATAACTATGGCTACACCTTC. Translated: CASETGHNNYGYTF.

The J gene is TRBJ2-1, the V gene TRBV5-6, with D unclear. CDR1 SGHDT and CDR2 YYEEEE come from the germline V gene. V gave up 4 bases and J gave up 6 bases, with 17 bases separating them. The CDR3 is 15 amino acids. DNA of the CDR3: TGTGCCAGCAGCCGGATAGCAACTATGGGCAATGAGCAGTTCTTC. As protein: CASSRIATMGNEQFF.

This chain uses TRBV7-8 with TRBJ2-6; weak D call: TRBD1 (6 bases). This CDR3 spans 15 amino acids. The germline CDR1 and CDR2 sequences are SGHVS and FQNEAQ. The V gene lost 4 bases and the J gene lost 4 bases, with 11 bases spanning the gap. CDR3 in amino acids: CASSYNRAGANVLTF. CDR3 bases: TGTGCCAGCAGCTACAACAGGGCCGGGGCCAACGTCCTGACTTTC.

A note on this clone: Germline is not matched at one junction end, which may reflect a read error. The chain recombines TRBV25-1 with TRBJ2-5; tentative D call: TRBD1 (6 bases). The CDR3 has 10 amino acids. Germline-derived CDR1 and CDR2 are MGHDK and SYGVNS. The CDR3 sequence is CASQGRSWNF. The CDR3 DNA sequence: TGTGCCAGCCAGGGGCGTTCATGGAACTTC.

This rearrangement joins TRBV9 to TRBJ2-2; 9 bases agree with TRBD2. The CDR3 length is 18 residues. Germline V CDR1 and CDR2: SGDLS, YYNGEE. V gave up 2 bases and J gave up 4 bases; unmatched junction bases: 12. CDR3 sequence (DNA): TGTGCCAGCAGCGTTCTAGCGGGGCTCCCTCGGGGCACCGGGGAGCTGTTTTTT. Translated: CASSVLAGLPRGTGELFF.

This chain connects TRBV7-3 to TRBJ2-3, with 11 nucleotides matching TRBD2. The CDR3 length is 15 residues. Losses at the gene ends were 6 bases for V and 0 bases for J; bases not matched to a gene: 2. Germline V gives CDR1 SGHTA, CDR2 FQGTGA. CDR3 in DNA: TGTGCCAGCAGTTCTAGCGGGGGGAGCACAGATACGCAGTATTTT. Translating gives CASSSSGGSTDTQYF.

The genes are TRBV19 and TRBJ1-1; 7 bases align to TRBD1. Germline CDR1 is LNHDA and CDR2 is SQIVND (reference sequence). The CDR3 is 17 amino acids. V dropped 7 bases and J dropped 0; count of bases not matched to a gene: 14. The CDR3 sequence: CASTSTGVGYVNTEAFF. The CDR3 coding sequence is TGTGCCAGTACCTCAACAGGGGTGGGTTACGTGAACACTGAAGCTTTCTTT.

The V and J genes are TRBV6-5 and TRBJ2-7, with a tentative D call TRBD1 (5 bases). Germline V lookup: CDR1 MNHEY, CDR2 SVGAGI. The CDR3 is 14 amino acids. V was trimmed by 2 bases and J by 4 bases, leaving 12 bases between them. CDR3 residues: CASSYGVQDYEQYF. In DNA form, the CDR3 reads TGTGCCAGCAGTTACGGGGTACAGGATTACGAGCAGTACTTC.

About this clone itself: This CDR3 is also generated by other DNA sequences in the sample. V is TRBV5-1 and J is TRBJ1-2; 9 nucleotides align to TRBD1. Trimming cost V 0 bases and J 3 bases; bases outside gene matches: 6. Looked up from germline, CDR1 is SGHRS and CDR2 is YFSETQ. This CDR3 spans 16 amino acids. The CDR3 DNA follows: TGCGCCAGCAGCTTGGGGAGGGACAGGGTGGACTATGGCTACACCTTC. Translation: CASSLGRDRVDYGYTF.

The chain carries TRBV5-6 and TRBJ2-1; a weak D match, TRBD2 (5 bases). V lost 0 bases, J lost 0 bases, and 10 bases lay in between. The CDR3 covers 16 residues. In germline, CDR1 is SGHDT, CDR2 YYEEEE. CDR3 coding DNA: TGTGCCAGCAGCTTGGATTCTAGCCTCTCCTACAATGAGCAGTTCTTC. Residues: CASSLDSSLSYNEQFF.

The chain uses TRBV10-3 and TRBJ1-6; the D gene is possibly TRBD1 (5 bases). This CDR3 contains 13 residues. V gave up 4 bases and J gave up 9 bases, with 10 bases separating them. CDR1 is ENHRY and CDR2 is SYGVKD in the germline V gene. This chain's CDR3 is CAISVGAGSPLHF. CDR3 bases: TGTGCCATCAGTGTAGGGGCTGGTTCACCCCTCCACTTT.

The chain recombines TRBV27 with TRBJ2-7; 9 nucleotides agree with TRBD1. V dropped 5 bases and J dropped 0; count of bases not matched to a gene: 8. The length of the CDR3 is 16 residues. CDR1 and CDR2 from the germline V gene are MNHEY and SMNVEV (reference sequence). The CDR3 region is CASSPGTGKSSYEQYF. CDR3 DNA: TGTGCCAGCAGTCCGGGGACAGGGAAAAGCTCCTACGAGCAGTACTTC.

The CDR3 sequence: CASSQEGDRNEKLFF. The CDR3 DNA reads as TGTGCCAGCAGCCAAGAGGGGGACAGGAATGAAAAACTGTTTTTT. This sequence joins TRBV4-2 and TRBJ1-4; 8 nucleotides match TRBD1. V shed 0 bases, J shed 5 bases, and the junction held 2 bases outside the gene matches. The CDR3 runs to 15 residues. Germline assignment: CDR1 LGHNA and CDR2 YNFKEQ.

The V and J genes are TRBV5-1 and TRBJ1-3, with a possible D match to TRBD1 (5 bases). The CDR3 sequence is 16 residues long. Per the germline V gene, CDR1 is SGHRS and CDR2 is YFSETQ. Trimming left V 0 bases short and J 3 bases short, with 13 bases between. This CDR3 is CASSLESGGFGNTIYF. The CDR3 nucleotides are TGCGCCAGCAGCTTGGAATCCGGGGGATTTGGAAACACCATATATTTT.

The V call is TRBV7-7, the J call TRBJ1-5, with D perhaps matching TRBD1 (5 bases). CDR3 length equals 17 residues. With 7 bases removed from V and 5 bases from J, the gap between germline ends came to 24 bases. CDR1 is SSHAT, CDR2 FNYEAQ, per germline (reference sequence). The CDR3 DNA is TGTGCCAGCACCAGCGGGACCGAGAGAGATCCTTATCAGCCCCAGCATTTT. Translated, it gives CASTSGTERDPYQPQHF.

A few counts support this clone. V gene TRBV24-1 combines with J gene TRBJ2-3, with 8 nucleotides matching TRBD2. CDR3 size: 18 residues. Trimming removed 3 bases from V and 3 bases from J; junction bases left unmatched: 13. The germline CDR1 and CDR2 sequences are KGHDR and SFDVKD. DNA for the CDR3: TGTGCCACCAGTGATGCCGGGACTAGACCCGGCCTGACAGATACGCAGTATTTT. Its protein product is CATSDAGTRPGLTDTQYF.

The rearrangement joins TRBV7-2 to TRBJ2-7; 15 bases align to TRBD2. Germline V gene sequence: CDR1 SGHTA, CDR2 FQGNSA. The V segment lost 4 bases and the J segment 5 bases; nucleotides outside the gene matches: 6. The CDR3 length is 16 residues. The CDR3: CASSSGGLAGGHEQYF. DNA of the CDR3: TGTGCCAGCAGCTCAGGGGGACTAGCGGGGGGCCACGAGCAGTACTTC.

The chain couples TRBV2 to TRBJ2-7; the match to TRBD1 covers 7 bases. Germline CDR1 and CDR2: SNHLY and FYNNEI. J gave up 3 bases and V 5 bases, and 4 bases lay outside the gene matches. There are 13 residues in the CDR3. The CDR3 coding sequence is TGTGCCAGCAGTCCGACAGGGTACTACGAGCAGTACTTC. It yields the protein CASSPTGYYEQYF. The whole variable domain, filled in from reference TRBV2 and TRBJ2-7, reads EPEVTQTPSHQVTQMGQEVILRCVPISNHLYFYWYRQILGQKVEFLVSFYNNEISEKSEIFDDQFSVERPDGSNFTLKIRSTKLEDSAMYFCASSPTGYYEQYFGPGTRLTVT.

The sample holds one count of this clone. The junction does not match germline at one end; this may be a read error. The CDR3 spells CASSQSDSVGWAF. CDR3 nucleotide sequence: TGTGCCAGCAGCCAATCGGACTCTGTAGGGTGGGCTTTT. The V and J genes are TRBV12-3 or TRBV12-4 and TRBJ1-4; D ambiguous. The CDR3 runs 13 residues.